Included here is one T cell receptor beta chain sequence, with context. Its target is not known. Participants, patients aged 18 to 65, had newly diagnosed hyperthyroidism with a duration under 2 months. Reasons for excluding patients were uncontrolled infection, other autoimmune disease, pregnancy or lactation. Extraction of PBMCs used 9 to 10 ml of fresh peripheral blood. The CDR3 has 13 residues. CDR1 SNHLY and CDR2 FYNNEI come from the germline V gene. Amplification of TCR beta CDR3 regions used RNA as the template. First-round RT-PCR with HTBI primers amplified the TCR CDR3 region. TCRdb independently ran MiXCR on the multiplex PCR reads; one entry per CDR3 protein. The repertoire consists of about 760,000 distinct CDR3 sequences, with around a third occurring once and the leading ten covering 30% to 40%. The sample is drawn from a study of T cells in Graves' hyperthyroidism and ophthalmopathy. Study-wide results and caveats: In the blood, most expanded thyroid clonotypes above 0.001 appeared as well.

The clonotype was recovered from a woman between 40 and 50 years old with Graves' hyperthyroidism. The source material was blood. J is TRBJ2-7 and V is TRBV2; no reliable D call. The DNA end favors TRBJ2-1, so the J call may be wrong. CDR3 loop: CASRANSYNEQFF. The CDR3 DNA reads as TGTGCCAGCAGGGCAAATTCCTACAATGAGCAGTTCTTC.